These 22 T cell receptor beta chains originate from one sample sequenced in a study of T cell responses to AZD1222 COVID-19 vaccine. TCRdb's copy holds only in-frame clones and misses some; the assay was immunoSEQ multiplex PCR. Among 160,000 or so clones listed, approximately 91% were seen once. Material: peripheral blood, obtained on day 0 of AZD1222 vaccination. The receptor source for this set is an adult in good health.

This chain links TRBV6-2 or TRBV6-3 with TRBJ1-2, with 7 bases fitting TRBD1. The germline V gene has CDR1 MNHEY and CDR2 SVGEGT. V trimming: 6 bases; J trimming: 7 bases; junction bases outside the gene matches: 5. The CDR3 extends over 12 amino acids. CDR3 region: CASSWTGSGYTF. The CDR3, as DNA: TGTGCCAGCAGCTGGACAGGATCTGGCTACACCTTC.

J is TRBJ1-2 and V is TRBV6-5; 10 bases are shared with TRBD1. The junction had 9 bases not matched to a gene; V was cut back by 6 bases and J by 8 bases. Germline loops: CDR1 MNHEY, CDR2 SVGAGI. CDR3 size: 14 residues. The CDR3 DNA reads TGTGCCAGCAGGGCGACAGGGGGCAGTAAGGGCTACACCTTC. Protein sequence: CASRATGGSKGYTF.

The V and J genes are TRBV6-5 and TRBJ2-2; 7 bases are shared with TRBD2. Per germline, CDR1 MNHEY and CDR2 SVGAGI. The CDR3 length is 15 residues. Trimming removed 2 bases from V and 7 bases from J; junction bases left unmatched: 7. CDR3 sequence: CASSYTGGMSGELFF. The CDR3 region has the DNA TGTGCCAGCAGTTACACGGGGGGAATGAGCGGGGAGCTGTTTTTT.

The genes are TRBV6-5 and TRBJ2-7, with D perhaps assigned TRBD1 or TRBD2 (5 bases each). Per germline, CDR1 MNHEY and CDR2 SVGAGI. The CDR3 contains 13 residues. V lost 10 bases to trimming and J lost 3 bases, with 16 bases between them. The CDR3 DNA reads TGTGCCATCCGTCGGGACCTCTACTACGAGCAGTACTTC. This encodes CAIRRDLYYEQYF.

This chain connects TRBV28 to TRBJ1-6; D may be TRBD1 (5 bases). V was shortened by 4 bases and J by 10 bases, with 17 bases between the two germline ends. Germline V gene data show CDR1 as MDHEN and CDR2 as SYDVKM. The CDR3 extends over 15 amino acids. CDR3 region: CASSSKTQGVSPLHF. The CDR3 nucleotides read TGTGCCAGCAGTTCCAAGACCCAGGGAGTCTCACCCCTCCACTTT.

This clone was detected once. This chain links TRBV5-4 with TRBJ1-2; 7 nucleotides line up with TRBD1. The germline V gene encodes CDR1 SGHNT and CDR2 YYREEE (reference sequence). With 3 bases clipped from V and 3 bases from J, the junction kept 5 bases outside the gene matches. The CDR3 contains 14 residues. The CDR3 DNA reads TGTGCCAGCAGCTCGAAAACAGGGGACTATGGCTACACCTTC. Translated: CASSSKTGDYGYTF.

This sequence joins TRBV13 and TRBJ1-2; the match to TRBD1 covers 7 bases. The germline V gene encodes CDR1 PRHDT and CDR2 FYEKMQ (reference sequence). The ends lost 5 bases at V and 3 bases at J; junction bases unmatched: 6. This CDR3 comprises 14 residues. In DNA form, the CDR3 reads TGTGCCAGCAGCCCGCGACAGGGTTACTATGGCTACACCTTC. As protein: CASSPRQGYYGYTF.

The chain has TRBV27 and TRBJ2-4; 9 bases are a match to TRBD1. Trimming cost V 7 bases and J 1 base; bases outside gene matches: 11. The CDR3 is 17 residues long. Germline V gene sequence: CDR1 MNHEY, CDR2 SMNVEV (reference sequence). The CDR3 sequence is CASTTYRGRRAKNIQYF. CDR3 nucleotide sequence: TGTGCCAGCACCACATACAGGGGGCGCCGGGCCAAAAACATTCAGTACTTC.

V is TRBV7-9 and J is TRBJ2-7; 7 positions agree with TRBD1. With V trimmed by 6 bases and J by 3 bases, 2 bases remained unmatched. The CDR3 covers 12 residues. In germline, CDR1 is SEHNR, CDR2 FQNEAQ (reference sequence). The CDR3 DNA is TGTGCCAGCAGTCCAGGGGGCTACGAGCAGTACTTC. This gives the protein CASSPGGYEQYF.

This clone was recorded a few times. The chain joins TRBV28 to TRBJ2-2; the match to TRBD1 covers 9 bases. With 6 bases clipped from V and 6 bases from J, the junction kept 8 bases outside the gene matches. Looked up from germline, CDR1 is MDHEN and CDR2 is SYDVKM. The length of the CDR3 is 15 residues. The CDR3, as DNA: TGTGCCAGCAGACCTACAGGGGGCTCGGCCGGGGAGCTGTTTTTT. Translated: CASRPTGGSAGELFF. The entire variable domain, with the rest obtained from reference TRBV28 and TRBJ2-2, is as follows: DVKVTQSSRYLVKRTGEKVFLECVQDMDHENMFWYRQDPGLGLRLIYFSYDVKMKEKGDIPEGYSVSREKKERFSLILESASTNQTSMYLCASRPTGGSAGELFFGEGSRLTVL.

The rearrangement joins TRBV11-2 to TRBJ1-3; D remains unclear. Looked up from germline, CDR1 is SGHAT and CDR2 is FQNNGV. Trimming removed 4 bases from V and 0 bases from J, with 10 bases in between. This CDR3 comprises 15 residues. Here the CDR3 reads CASSSTPDSGNTIYF. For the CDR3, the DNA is TGTGCCAGCAGCTCCACACCAGACTCTGGAAACACCATATATTTT.

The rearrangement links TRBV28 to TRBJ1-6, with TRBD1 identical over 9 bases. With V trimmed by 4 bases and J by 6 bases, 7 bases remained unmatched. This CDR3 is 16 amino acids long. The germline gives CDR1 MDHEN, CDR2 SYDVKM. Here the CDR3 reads CASSSTRGQGNSPLHF. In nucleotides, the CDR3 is TGTGCCAGCAGTTCGACCCGGGGACAGGGTAATTCACCCCTCCACTTT.

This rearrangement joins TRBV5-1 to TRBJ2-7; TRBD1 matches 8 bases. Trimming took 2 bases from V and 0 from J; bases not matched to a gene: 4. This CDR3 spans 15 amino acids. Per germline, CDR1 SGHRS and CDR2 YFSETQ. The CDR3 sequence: CASSFRTGSSYEQYF. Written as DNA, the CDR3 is TGCGCCAGCAGCTTCCGGACAGGGAGCTCCTACGAGCAGTACTTC. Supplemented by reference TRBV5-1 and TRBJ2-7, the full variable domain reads KAGVTQTPRYLIKTRGQQVTLSCSPISGHRSVSWYQQTPGQGLQFLFEYFSETQRNKGNFPGRFSGRQFSNSRSEMNVSTLELGDSALYLCASSFRTGSSYEQYFGPGTRLTVT.

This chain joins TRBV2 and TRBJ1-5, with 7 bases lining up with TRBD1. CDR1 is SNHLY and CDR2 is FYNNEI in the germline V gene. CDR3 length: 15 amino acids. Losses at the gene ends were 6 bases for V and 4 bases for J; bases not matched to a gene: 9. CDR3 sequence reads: CASRERTGVNQPQHF. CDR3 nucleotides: TGTGCCAGCAGAGAGAGGACAGGTGTTAATCAGCCCCAGCATTTT.

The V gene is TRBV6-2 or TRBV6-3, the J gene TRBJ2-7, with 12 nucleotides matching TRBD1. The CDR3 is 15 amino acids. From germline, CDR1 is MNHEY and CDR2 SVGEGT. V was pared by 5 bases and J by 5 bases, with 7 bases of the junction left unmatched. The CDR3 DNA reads TGTGCCAGCAGTGAGTTGGGACAGGGGGCCCACGAGCAGTACTTC. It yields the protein CASSELGQGAHEQYF.

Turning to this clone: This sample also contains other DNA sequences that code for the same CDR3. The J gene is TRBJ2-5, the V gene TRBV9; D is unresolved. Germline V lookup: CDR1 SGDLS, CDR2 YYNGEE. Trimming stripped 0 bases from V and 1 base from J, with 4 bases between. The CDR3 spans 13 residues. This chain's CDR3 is CASSVGGQETQYF. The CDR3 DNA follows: TGTGCCAGCAGCGTAGGTGGCCAAGAGACCCAGTACTTC.

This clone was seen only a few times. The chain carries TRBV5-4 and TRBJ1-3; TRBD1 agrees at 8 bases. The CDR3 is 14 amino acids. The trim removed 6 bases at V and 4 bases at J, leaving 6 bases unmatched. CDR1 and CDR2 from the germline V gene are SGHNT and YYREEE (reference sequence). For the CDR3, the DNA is TGTGCCAGCAACCCGACAGGGGTAGGAAACACCATATATTTT. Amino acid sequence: CASNPTGVGNTIYF. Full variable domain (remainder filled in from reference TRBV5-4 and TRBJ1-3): ETGVTQSPTHLIKTRGQQVTLRCSSQSGHNTVSWYQQALGQGPQFIFQYYREEENGRGNFPPRFSGLQFPNYSSELNVNALELDDSALYLCASNPTGVGNTIYFGEGSWLTVV.

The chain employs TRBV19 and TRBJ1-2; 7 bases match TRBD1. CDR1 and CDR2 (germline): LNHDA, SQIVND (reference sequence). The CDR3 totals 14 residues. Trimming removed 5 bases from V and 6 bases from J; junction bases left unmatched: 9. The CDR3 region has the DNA TGTGCCAGTAGTGCCCGGAGGCAGGGGGATGGCTACACCTTC. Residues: CASSARRQGDGYTF.

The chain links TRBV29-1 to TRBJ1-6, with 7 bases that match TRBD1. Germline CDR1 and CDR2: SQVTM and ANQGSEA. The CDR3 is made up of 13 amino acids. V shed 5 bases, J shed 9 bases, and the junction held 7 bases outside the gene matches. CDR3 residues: CSVREGASSPLHF. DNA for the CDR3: TGCAGCGTTAGAGAGGGGGCTAGTTCACCCCTCCACTTT.

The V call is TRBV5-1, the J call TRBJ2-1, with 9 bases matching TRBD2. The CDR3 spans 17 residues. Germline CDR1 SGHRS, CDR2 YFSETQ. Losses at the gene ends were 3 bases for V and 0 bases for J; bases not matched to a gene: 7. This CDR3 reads CASSWGTSLSSYNEQFF. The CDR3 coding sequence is TGCGCCAGCAGCTGGGGGACTAGCCTGAGCTCCTACAATGAGCAGTTCTTC.

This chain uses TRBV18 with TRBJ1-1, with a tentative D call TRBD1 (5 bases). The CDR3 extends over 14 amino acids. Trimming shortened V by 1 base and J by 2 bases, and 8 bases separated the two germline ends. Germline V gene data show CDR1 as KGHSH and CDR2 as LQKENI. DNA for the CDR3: TGTGCCAGCTCACCACGGGACTTCAACACTGAAGCTTTCTTT. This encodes CASSPRDFNTEAFF.

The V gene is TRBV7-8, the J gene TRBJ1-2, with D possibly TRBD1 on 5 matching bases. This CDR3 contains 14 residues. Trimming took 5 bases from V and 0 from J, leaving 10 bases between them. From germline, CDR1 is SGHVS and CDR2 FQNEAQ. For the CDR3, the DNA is TGTGCCAGCAGCAGAGGGACCCCTAACTATGGCTACACCTTC. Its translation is CASSRGTPNYGYTF. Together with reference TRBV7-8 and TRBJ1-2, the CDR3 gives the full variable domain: GAGVSQSPRYKVAKRGQDVALRCDPISGHVSLFWYQQALGQGPEFLTYFQNEAQLDKSGLPSDRFFAERPEGSVSTLKIQRTQQEDSAVYLCASSRGTPNYGYTFGSGTRLTVV.